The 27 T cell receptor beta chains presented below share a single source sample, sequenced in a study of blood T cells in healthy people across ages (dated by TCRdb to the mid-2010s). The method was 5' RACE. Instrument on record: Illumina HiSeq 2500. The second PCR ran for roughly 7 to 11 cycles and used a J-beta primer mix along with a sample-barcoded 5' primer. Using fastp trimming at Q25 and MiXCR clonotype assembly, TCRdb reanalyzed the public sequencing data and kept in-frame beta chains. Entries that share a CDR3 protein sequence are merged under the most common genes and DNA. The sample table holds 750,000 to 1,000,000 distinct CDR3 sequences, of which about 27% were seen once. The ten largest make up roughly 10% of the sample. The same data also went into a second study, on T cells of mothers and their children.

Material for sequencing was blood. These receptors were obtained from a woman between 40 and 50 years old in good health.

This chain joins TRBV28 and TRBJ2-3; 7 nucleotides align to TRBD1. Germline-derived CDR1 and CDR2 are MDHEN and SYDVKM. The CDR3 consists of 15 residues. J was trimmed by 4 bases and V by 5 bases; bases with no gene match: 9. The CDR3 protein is CASSKLGTVADTQYF. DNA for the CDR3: TGTGCCAGCAGTAAGTTGGGGACAGTGGCAGATACGCAGTATTTT.

This CDR3 reads CASSTYREFNEKLFF. For the CDR3, the DNA is TGTGCCAGCAGTACTTACAGGGAGTTTAATGAAAAACTGTTTTTT. This chain joins TRBV12-3 or TRBV12-4 and TRBJ1-4, with a weak D call TRBD1 (6 bases). V lost 5 bases and J 4 bases, leaving 14 bases between the germline ends. The CDR3 is 15 residues long.

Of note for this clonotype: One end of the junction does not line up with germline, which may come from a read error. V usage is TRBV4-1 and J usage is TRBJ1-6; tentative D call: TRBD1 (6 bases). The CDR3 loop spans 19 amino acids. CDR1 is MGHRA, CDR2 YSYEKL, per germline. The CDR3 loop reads CASSQPSGHRSSYNPPLHF. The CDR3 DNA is TGCGCCAGTAGCCAACCCTCGGGACATCGGAGCTCCTATAATCCACCCCTCCACTTT.

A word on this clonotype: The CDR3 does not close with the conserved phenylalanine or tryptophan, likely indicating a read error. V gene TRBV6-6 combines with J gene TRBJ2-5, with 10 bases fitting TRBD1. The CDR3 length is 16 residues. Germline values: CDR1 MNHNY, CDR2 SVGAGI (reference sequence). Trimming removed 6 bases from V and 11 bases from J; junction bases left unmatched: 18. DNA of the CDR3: TGTGCCAGCAGAGCCCCGGGACAGGGGATCGCAGATACGCAGTACTGC. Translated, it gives CASRAPGQGIADTQYC.

The CDR3 sequence is CASNKRTSGYYNEQFF. The CDR3 nucleotides are TGTGCCAGCAACAAACGGACTAGCGGGTACTACAATGAGCAGTTCTTC. The genes are TRBV12-3 or TRBV12-4 and TRBJ2-1, with 11 bases that match TRBD2. CDR3 size: 16 residues. The ends lost 7 bases at V and 3 bases at J; junction bases unmatched: 8.

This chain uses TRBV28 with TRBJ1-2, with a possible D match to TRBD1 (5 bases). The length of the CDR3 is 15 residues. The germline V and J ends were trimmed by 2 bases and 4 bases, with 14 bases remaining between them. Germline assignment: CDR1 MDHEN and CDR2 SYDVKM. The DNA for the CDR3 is TGTGCCAGCAGTTTAAGGGGCAGCTTTAGCTATGGCTACACCTTC. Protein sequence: CASSLRGSFSYGYTF.

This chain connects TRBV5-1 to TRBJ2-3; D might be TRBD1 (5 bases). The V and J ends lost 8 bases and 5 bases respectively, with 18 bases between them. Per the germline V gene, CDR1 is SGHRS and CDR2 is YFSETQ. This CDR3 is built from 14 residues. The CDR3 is CASRQGLTGDTQYF. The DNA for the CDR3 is TGCGCCAGTCGGCAGGGCCTAACGGGAGATACGCAGTATTTT. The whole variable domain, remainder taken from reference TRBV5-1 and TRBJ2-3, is KAGVTQTPRYLIKTRGQQVTLSCSPISGHRSVSWYQQTPGQGLQFLFEYFSETQRNKGNFPGRFSGRQFSNSRSEMNVSTLELGDSALYLCASRQGLTGDTQYFGPGTRLTVL.

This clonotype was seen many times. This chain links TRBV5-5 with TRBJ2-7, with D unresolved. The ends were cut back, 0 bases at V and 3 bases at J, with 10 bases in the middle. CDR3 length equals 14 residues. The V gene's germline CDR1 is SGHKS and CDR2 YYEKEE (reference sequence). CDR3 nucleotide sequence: TGTGCCAGCAGCTTGGAGGGTTCCCTCTACGAGCAGTACTTC. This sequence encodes CASSLEGSLYEQYF.

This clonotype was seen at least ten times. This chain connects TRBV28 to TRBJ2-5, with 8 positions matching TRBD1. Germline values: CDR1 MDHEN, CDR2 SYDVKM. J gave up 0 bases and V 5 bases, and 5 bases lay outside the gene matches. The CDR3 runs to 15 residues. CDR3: CASSPGTGNQETQYF. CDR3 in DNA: TGTGCCAGCAGTCCTGGGACAGGAAACCAAGAGACCCAGTACTTC.

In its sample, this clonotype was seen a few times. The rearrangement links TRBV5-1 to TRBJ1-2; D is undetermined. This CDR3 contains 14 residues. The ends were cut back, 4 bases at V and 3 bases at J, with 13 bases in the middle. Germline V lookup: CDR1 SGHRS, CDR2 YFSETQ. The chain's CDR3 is CASSEAGGDYGYTF. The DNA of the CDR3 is TGCGCCAGCAGCGAGGCCGGAGGAGACTATGGCTACACCTTC.

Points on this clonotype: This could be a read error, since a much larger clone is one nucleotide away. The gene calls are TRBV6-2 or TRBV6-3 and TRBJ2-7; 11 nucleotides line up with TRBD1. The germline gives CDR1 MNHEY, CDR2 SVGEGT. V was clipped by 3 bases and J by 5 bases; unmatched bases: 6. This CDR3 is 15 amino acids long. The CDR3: CASSYYRTGGNEQYF. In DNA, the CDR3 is TGTGCCAGCAGTTATTACCGGACAGGGGGCAACGAGCAGTACTTC.

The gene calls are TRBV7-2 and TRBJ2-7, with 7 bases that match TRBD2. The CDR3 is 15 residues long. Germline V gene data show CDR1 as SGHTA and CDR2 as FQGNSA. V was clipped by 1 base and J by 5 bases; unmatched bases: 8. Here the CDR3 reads CASSLGGRVFHEQYF. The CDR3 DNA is TGTGCCAGCAGCTTAGGTGGGAGGGTATTTCACGAGCAGTACTTC. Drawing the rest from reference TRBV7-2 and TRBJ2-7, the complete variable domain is GAGVSQSPSNKVTEKGKDVELRCDPISGHTALYWYRQSLGQGLEFLIYFQGNSAPDKSGLPSDRFSAERTGGSVSTLTIQRTQQEDSAVYLCASSLGGRVFHEQYFGPGTRLTVT.

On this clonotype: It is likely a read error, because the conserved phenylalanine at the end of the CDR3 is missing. The CDR3 is CSVRGREGSPLHC. In nucleotides, the CDR3 is TGCAGCGTCAGAGGAAGGGAAGGTTCACCCCTCCACTGT. This rearrangement joins TRBV29-1 to TRBJ1-6; D not certain. V lost 6 bases and J 9 bases, leaving 15 bases between the germline ends. This CDR3 contains 13 residues. Looked up from germline, CDR1 is SQVTM and CDR2 is ANQGSEA.

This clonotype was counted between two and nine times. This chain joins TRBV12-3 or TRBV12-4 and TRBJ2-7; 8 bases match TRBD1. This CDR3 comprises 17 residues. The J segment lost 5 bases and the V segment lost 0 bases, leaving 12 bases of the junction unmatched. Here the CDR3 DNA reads TGTGCCAGCAGTTTAGCCAAACAGGGGGTTTTTAACCACGAGCAGTACTTC. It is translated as CASSLAKQGVFNHEQYF.

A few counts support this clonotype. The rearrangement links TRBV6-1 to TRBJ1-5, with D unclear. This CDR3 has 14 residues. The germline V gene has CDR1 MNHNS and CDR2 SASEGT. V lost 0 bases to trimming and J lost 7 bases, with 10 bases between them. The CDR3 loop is CASSEAVFRQPQHF. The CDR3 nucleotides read TGTGCCAGCAGTGAAGCTGTGTTTCGGCAGCCCCAGCATTTT.

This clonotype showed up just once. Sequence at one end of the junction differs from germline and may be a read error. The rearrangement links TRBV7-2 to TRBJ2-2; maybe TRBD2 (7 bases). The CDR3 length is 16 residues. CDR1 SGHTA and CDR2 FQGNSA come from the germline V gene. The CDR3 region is CASSLGGGANAGELFF. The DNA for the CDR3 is TGTGCCAGCAGCTTAGGTGGGGGGGCGAACGCCGGGGAGCTGTTTTTT.

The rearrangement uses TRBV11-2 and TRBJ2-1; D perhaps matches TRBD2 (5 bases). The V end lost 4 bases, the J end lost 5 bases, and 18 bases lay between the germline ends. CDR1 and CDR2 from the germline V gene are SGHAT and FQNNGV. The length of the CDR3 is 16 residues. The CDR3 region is CASSSTGLGLDNEQFF. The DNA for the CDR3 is TGTGCCAGCAGCTCCACGGGGTTGGGCTTGGACAATGAGCAGTTCTTC.

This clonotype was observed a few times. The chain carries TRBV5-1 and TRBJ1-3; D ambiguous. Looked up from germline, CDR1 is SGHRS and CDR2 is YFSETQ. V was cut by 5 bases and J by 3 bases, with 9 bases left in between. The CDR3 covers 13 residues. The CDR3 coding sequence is TGCGCCAGCAGACAAGGATTTGGAAACACCATATATTTT. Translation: CASRQGFGNTIYF.

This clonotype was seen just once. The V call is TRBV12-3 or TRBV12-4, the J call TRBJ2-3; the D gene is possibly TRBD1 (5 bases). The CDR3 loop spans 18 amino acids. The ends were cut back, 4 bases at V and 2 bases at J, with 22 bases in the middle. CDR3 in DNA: TGTGCCAGCAGTTCTTATTGGCCAGGGAAAGGGGACACAGATACGCAGTATTTT. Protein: CASSSYWPGKGDTDTQYF.

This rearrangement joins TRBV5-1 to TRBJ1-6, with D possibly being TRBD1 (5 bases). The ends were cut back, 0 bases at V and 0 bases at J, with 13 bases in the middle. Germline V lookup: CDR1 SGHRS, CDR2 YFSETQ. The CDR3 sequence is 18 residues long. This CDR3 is CASSLGHGGDSYNSPLHF. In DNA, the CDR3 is TGCGCCAGCAGCTTGGGGCACGGGGGAGACTCCTATAATTCACCCCTCCACTTT.

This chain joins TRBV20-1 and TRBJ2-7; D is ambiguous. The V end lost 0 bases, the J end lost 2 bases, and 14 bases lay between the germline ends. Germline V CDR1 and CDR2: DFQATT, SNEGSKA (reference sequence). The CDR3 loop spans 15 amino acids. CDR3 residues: CSARDDLGTAYEQYF. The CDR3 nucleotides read TGCAGTGCTAGAGATGACTTGGGCACAGCCTACGAGCAGTACTTC.

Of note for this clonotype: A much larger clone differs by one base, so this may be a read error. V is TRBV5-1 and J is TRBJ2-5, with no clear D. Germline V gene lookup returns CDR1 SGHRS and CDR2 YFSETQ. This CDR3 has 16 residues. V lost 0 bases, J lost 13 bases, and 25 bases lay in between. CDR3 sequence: CASSLEPRGIPYERYF. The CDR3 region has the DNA TGCGCCAGCAGCTTGGAGCCCCGAGGAATTCCCTACGAGCGGTACTTC.

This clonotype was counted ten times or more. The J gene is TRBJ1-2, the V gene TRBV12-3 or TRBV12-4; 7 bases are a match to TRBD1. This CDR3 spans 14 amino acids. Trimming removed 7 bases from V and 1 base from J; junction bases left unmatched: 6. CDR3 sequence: CASIPGQFNYGYTF. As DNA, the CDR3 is TGTGCCAGCATTCCGGGACAGTTTAACTATGGCTACACCTTC.

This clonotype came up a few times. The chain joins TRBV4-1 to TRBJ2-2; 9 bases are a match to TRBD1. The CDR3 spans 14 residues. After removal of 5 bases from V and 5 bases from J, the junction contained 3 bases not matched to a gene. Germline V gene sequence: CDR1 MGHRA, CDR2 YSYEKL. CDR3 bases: TGCGCCAGCAGCGTAGGACAGGGGACCGGGGAGCTGTTTTTT. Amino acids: CASSVGQGTGELFF.

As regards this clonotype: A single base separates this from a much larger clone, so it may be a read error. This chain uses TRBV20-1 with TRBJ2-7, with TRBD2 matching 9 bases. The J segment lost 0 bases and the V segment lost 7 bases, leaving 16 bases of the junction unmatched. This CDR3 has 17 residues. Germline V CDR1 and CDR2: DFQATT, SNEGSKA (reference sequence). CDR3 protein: CSVSGGSWAGASYEQYF. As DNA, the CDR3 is TGCAGTGTTAGCGGGGGTTCTTGGGCGGGGGCCTCCTACGAGCAGTACTTC.

The CDR3 nucleotides read TGCGCCAGCAGCTTGGGGACAGGGGGGATGAACACTGAAGCTTTCTTT. It codes for CASSLGTGGMNTEAFF. The chain uses TRBV5-1 and TRBJ1-1, with 10 bases lining up with TRBD1. Germline V CDR1 and CDR2: SGHRS, YFSETQ. The CDR3 extends over 16 amino acids. Unmatched junction bases numbered 2, after V lost 0 bases and J lost 0 bases.

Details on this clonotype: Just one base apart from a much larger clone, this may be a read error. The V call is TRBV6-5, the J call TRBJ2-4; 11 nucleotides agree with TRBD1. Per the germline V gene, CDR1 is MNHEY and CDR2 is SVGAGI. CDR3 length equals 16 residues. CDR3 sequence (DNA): TGTGTCAGCAGTTACATCAGGACAGGGGGCGGTAACATTCAGTACTTC. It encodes CVSSYIRTGGGNIQYF.